These 3 T cell receptor beta chains originate from one sample sequenced in a study of T-cell memory formation after mild COVID-19 (dated by TCRdb to the early 2020s). Libraries were made using 5' RACE. Data came from an Illumina NovaSeq 6000. Starting from the raw public reads, TCRdb applied fastp trimming at Q25, assembled clones with MiXCR and retained in-frame beta chains. Each entry merges the rows of one CDR3 protein and shows their most common DNA and genes. Here the sample has 400,000 or so distinct CDR3 sequences; over 20% occur a single time. The ten most abundant clones make up around 12% of the sample. The sample was PBMCs or a T cell subset sorted from them (not recorded which). The receptors derive from an adult woman who had mild COVID-19 (a few samples of this study predate the infection). The sample titles of this study are shuffled in the database, so cell type and time point are left out; the donor was told from shared clones.

In this sample, this clonotype turned up a few times. In DNA form, the CDR3 reads TGTGCCAGCAGACCCGCCGACGGAGGGGCCTATGGCTACACCTTC. Translating gives CASRPADGGAYGYTF. The V gene is TRBV12-3 or TRBV12-4, the J gene TRBJ1-2, with a tentative D call TRBD1 (5 bases). V lost 6 bases and J lost 4, with 18 bases in between. This CDR3 has 15 amino acids.

This clonotype was seen only a few times. The V call is TRBV9, the J call TRBJ2-6, with a tentative D call TRBD1 (6 bases). Trimming stripped 4 bases from V and 0 bases from J, with 8 bases between. CDR3 length: 15 amino acids. The V gene's germline CDR1 is SGDLS and CDR2 YYNGEE. CDR3: CASSRDTSGANVLTF. The CDR3 coding sequence is TGTGCCAGCAGCCGGGACACCTCTGGGGCCAACGTCCTGACTTTC.

This sequence joins TRBV24-1 and TRBJ2-1; D not certain. There are 13 residues in the CDR3. Germline CDR1 KGHDR, CDR2 SFDVKD. Trimming pared 5 bases from V and 4 bases from J, leaving 8 bases between. CDR3: CATSGPGYNEQFF. The DNA of the CDR3 is TGTGCCACCAGTGGGCCCGGGTACAATGAGCAGTTCTTC.